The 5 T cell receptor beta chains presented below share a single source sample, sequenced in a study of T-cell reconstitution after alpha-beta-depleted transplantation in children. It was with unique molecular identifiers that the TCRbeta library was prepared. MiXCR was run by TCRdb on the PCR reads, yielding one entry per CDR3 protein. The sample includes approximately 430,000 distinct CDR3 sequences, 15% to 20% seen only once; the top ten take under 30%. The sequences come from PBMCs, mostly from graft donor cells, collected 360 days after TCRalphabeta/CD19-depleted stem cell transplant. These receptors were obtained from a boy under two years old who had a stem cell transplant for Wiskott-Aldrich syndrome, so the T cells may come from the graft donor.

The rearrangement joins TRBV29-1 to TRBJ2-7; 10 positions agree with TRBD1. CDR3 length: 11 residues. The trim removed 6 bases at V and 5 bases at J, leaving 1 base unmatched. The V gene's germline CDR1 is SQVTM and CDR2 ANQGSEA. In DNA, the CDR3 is TGCAGCGTCGGACAGGGGGACGAGCAGTACTTC. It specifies CSVGQGDEQYF.

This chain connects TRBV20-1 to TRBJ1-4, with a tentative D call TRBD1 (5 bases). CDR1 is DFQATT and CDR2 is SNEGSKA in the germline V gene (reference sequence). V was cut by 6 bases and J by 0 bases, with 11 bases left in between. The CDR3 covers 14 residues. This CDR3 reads CSARREATNEKLFF. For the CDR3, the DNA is TGCAGTGCACGCAGGGAGGCAACTAATGAAAAACTGTTTTTT.

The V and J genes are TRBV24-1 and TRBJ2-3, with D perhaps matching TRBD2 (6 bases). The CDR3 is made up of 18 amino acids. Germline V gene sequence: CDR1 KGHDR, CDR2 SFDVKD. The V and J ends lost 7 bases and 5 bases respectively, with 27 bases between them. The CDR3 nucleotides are TGTGCCACCAGAAGTGTGCGGGCACTCGGCGGGATAATAGATACGCAGTATTTT. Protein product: CATRSVRALGGIIDTQYF.

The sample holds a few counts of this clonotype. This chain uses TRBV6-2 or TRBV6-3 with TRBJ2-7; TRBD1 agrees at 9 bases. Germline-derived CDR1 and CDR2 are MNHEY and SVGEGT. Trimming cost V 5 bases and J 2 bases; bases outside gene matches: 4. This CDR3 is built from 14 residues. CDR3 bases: TGTGCCAGCAGTCAACACAGGGGGCCCTACGAGCAGTACTTC. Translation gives CASSQHRGPYEQYF.

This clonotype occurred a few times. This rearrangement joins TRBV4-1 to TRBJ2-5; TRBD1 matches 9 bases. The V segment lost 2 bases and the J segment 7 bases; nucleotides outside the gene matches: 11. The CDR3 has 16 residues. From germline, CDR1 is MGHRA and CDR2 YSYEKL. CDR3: CASSQPHRDREGTQYF. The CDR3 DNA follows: TGCGCCAGCAGCCAACCCCACCGGGACAGGGAGGGGACCCAGTACTTC.